This T cell receptor (beta chain) is drawn from a study of blood T cell repertoires in COVID-19. Study as a whole: There were acute and convalescent COVID-19 samples, and they came from the United States, Italy and Spain. From T cells, B-cell-depleted T cells, or PBMCs came the material, which was cDNA or gDNA.

In the original analysis: Estimates of nucleated cell counts were drawn from the amplification of reference gene primers. Only in-frame clones appear in the TCRdb table, and some are missing; sequencing was by immunoSEQ multiplex PCR. The V and J calls and clone size are taken from that table; D and trimming were inferred from the DNA. Among about 170,000 clones listed, just under 90% were seen once. The ends lost 5 bases at V and 4 bases at J; junction bases unmatched: 12. This CDR3 has 17 amino acids. Germline V gene lookup returns CDR1 SGHAT and CDR2 FQNNGV. The chain carries TRBV11-2 and TRBJ2-2, with 8 bases matching TRBD2. Material: peripheral blood. This TCR was sampled from a man younger than 35 with active or convalescent COVID-19. CDR3: CASSKEVLAALTGELFF. The CDR3, as DNA: TGTGCCAGCAGCAAAGAGGTACTAGCGGCCCTCACCGGGGAGCTGTTTTTT.